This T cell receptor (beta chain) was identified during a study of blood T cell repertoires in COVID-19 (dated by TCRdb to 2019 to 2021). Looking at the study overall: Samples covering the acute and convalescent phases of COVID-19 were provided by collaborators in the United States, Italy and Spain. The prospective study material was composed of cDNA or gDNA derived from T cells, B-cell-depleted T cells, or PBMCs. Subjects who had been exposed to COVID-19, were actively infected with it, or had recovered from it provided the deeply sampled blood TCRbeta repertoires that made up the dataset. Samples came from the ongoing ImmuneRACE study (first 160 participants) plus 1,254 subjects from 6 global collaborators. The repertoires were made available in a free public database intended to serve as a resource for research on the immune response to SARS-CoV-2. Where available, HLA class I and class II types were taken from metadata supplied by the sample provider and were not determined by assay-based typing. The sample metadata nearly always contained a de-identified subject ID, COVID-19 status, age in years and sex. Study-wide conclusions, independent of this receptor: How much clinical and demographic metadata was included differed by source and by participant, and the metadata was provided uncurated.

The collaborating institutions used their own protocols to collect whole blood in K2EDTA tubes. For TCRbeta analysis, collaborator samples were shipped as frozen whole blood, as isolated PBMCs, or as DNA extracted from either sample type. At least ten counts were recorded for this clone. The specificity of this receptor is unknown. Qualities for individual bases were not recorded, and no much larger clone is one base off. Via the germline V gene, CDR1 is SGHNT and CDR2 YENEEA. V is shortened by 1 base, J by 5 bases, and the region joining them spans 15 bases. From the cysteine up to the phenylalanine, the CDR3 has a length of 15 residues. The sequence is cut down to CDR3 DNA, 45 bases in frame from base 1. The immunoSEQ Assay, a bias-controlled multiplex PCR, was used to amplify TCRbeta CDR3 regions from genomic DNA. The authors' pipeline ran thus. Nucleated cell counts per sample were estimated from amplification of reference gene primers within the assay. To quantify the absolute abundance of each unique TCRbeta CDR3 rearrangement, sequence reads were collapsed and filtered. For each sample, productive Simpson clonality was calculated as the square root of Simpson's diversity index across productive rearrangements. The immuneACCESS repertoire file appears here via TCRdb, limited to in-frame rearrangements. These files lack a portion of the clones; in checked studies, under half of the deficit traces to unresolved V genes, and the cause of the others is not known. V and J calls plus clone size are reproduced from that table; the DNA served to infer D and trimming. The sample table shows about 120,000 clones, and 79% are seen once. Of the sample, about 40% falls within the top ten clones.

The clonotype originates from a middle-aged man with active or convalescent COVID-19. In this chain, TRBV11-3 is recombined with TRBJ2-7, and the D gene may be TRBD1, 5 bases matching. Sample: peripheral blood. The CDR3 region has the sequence CASSLGGFGADEQYF. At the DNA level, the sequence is TGTGCCAGCAGCTTAGGCGGTTTTGGGGCCGACGAGCAGTACTTC.